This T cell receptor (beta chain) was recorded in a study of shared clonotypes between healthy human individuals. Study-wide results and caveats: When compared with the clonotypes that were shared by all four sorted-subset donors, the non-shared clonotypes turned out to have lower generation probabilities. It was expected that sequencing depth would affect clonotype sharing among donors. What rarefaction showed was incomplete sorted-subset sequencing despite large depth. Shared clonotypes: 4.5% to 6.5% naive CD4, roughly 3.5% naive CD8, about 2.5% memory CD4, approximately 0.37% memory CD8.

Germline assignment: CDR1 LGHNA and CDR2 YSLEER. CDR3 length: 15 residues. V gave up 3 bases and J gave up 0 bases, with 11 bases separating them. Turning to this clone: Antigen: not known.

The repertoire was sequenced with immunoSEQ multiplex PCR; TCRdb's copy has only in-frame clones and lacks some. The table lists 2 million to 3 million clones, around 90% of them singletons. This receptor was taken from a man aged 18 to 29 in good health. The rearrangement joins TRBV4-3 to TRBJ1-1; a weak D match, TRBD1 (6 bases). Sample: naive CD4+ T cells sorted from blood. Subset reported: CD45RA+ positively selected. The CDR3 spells CASSQGWTVNTEAFF. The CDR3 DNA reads TGCGCCAGCAGCCAGGGCTGGACAGTGAACACTGAAGCTTTCTTT.